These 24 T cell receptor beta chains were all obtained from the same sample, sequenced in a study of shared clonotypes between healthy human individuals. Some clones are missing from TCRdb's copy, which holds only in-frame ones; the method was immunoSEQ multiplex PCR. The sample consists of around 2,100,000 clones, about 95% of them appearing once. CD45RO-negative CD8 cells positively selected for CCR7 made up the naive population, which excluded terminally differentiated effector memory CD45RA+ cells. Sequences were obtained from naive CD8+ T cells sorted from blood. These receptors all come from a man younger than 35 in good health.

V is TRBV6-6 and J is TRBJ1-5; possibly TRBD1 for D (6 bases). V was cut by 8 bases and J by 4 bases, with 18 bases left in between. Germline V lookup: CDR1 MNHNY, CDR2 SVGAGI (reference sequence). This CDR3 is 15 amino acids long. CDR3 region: CASLGTPSWNQPQHF. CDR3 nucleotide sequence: TGTGCCAGCCTTGGGACACCCTCGTGGAATCAGCCCCAGCATTTT.

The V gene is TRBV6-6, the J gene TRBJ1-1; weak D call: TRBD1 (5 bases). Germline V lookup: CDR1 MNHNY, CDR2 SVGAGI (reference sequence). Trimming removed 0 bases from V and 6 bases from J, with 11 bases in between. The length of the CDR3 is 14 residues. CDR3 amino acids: CASSYSEGKSEAFF. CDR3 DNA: TGTGCCAGCAGTTACTCGGAGGGGAAATCTGAAGCTTTCTTT.

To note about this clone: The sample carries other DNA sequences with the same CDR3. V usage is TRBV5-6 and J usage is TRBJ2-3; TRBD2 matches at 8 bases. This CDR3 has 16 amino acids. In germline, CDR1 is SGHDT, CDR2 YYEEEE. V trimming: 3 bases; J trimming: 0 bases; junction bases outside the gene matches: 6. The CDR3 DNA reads TGTGCCAGCAGCTGGGGTTTAGCGGGGAGCACAGATACGCAGTATTTT. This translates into CASSWGLAGSTDTQYF.

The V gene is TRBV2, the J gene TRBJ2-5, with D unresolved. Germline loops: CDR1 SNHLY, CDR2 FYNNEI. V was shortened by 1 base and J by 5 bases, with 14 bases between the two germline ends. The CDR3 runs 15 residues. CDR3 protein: CASSEVPLGPETQYF. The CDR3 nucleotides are TGTGCCAGCAGTGAAGTTCCCCTTGGGCCCGAGACCCAGTACTTC.

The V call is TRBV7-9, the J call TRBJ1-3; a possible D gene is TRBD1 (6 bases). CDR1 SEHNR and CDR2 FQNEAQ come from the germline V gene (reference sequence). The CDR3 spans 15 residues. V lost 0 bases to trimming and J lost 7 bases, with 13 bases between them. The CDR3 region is CASSLAQGSLNTIYF. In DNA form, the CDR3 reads TGTGCCAGCAGCTTAGCCCAGGGGAGCCTTAACACCATATATTTT.

The DNA of the CDR3 is TGTGCCAGCAGTCGCTCGAACGTTCCCTACGAGCAGTACTTC. It encodes CASSRSNVPYEQYF. The V gene is TRBV27, the J gene TRBJ2-7; no clear D. The germline V gene encodes CDR1 MNHEY and CDR2 SMNVEV (reference sequence). V gave up 5 bases and J gave up 2 bases, with 13 bases separating them. The CDR3 runs to 14 residues.

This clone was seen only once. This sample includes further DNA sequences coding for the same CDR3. The CDR3 protein is CASSLAVAYEQYF. The CDR3 nucleotides read TGTGCCAGCAGCTTAGCAGTGGCCTACGAGCAGTACTTC. This chain links TRBV11-2 with TRBJ2-7, with D unclear. The germline gives CDR1 SGHAT, CDR2 FQNNGV. Trimming removed 1 base from V and 2 bases from J, with 6 bases in between. The CDR3 has 13 amino acids.

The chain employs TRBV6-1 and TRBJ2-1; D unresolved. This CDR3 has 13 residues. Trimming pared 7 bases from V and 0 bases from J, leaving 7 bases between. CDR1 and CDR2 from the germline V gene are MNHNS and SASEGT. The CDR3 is CASTESSYNEQFF. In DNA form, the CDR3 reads TGTGCCAGCACCGAAAGCTCCTACAATGAGCAGTTCTTC.

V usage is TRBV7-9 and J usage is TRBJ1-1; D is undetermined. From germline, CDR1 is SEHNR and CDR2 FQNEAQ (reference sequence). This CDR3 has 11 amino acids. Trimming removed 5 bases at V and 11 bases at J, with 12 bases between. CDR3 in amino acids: CASSPNPGAFF. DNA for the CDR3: TGTGCCAGCAGCCCTAACCCGGGGGCTTTCTTT.

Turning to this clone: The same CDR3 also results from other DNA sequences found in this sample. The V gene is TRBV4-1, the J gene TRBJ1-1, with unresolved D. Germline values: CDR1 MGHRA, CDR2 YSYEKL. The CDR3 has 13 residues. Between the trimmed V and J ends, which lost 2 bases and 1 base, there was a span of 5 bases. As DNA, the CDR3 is TGCGCCAGCAGCCAAACTGGGAACACTGAAGCTTTCTTT. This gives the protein CASSQTGNTEAFF.

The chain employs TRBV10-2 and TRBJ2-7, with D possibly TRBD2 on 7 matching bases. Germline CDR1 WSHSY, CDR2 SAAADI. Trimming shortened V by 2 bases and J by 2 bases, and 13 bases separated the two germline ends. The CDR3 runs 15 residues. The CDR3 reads CASSEELGGPYEQYF. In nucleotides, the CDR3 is TGCGCCAGCAGTGAGGAGTTGGGGGGGCCCTACGAGCAGTACTTC.

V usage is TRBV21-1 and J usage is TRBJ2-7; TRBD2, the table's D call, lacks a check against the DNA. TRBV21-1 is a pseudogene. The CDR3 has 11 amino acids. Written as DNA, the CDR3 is TGTGCCAGCAGCAAGGGGAGAGAGCAGTACTTC. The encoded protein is CASSKGREQYF.

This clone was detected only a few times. The CDR3 region has the DNA TGTGCCAGCTTCTCCTACGAGCAGTACTTC. The encoded protein is CASFSYEQYF. The V gene is TRBV2, the J gene TRBJ2-7; no reliable D call. This CDR3 has 10 residues. Trimming cost V 8 bases and J 0 bases, with 2 bases left between them. Looked up from germline, CDR1 is SNHLY and CDR2 is FYNNEI.

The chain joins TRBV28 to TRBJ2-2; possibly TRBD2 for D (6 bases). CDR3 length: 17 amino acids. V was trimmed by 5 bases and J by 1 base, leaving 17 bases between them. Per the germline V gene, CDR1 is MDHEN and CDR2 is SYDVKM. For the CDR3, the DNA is TGTGCCAGCAGTCCCCCCCTGAGGAGGGGGAACACCGGGGAGCTGTTTTTT. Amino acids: CASSPPLRRGNTGELFF.

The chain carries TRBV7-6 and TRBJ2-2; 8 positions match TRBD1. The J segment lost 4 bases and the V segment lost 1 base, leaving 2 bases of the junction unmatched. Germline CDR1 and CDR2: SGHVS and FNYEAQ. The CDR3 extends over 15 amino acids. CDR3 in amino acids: CASSLGQGPTGELFF. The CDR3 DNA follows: TGTGCCAGCAGCTTAGGACAGGGGCCCACCGGGGAGCTGTTTTTT.

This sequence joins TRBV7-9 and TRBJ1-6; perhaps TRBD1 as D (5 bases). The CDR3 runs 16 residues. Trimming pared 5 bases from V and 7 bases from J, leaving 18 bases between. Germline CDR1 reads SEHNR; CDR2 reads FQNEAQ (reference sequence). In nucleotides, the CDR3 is TGTGCCAGCAGCCACGTCATCGACGGGGGAAATTCACCCCTCCACTTT. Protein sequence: CASSHVIDGGNSPLHF.

The CDR3 reads CASSPSGGLSFDTEAFF. The CDR3 region has the DNA TGTGCCAGCAGCCCCTCCGGGGGTCTTAGTTTTGACACTGAAGCTTTCTTT. The rearrangement links TRBV5-8 to TRBJ1-1; TRBD1 is a possible D gene (5 bases). The V and J ends lost 4 bases and 3 bases respectively, with 22 bases between them. Germline-derived CDR1 and CDR2 are SGHTS and YDEGEE. The CDR3 covers 17 residues. The whole variable domain, filled in from reference TRBV5-8 and TRBJ1-1, reads EAGVTQSPTHLIKTRGQQATLRCSPISGHTSVYWYQQALGLGLQFLLWYDEGEERNRGNFPPRFSGRQFPNYSSELNVNALELEDSALYLCASSPSGGLSFDTEAFFGQGTRLTVV.

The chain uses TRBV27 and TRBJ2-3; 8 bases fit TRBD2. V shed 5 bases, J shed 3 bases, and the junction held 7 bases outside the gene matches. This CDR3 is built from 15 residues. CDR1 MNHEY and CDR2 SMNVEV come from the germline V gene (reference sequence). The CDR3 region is CASSPHSGGTDTQYF. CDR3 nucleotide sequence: TGTGCCAGCAGTCCCCACTCGGGGGGGACAGATACGCAGTATTTT.

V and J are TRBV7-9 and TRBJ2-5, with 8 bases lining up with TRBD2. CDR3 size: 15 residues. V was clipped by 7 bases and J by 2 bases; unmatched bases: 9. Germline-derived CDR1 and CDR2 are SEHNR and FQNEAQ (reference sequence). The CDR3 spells CASTGRAGVQETQYF. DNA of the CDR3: TGTGCCAGCACCGGGCGAGCGGGAGTTCAAGAGACCCAGTACTTC.

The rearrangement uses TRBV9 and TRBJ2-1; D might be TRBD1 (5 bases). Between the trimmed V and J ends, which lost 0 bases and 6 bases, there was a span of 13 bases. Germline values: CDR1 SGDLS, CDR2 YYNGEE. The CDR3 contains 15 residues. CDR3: CASSVDSAGINEQFF. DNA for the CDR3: TGTGCCAGCAGCGTAGACAGTGCAGGGATCAATGAGCAGTTCTTC.

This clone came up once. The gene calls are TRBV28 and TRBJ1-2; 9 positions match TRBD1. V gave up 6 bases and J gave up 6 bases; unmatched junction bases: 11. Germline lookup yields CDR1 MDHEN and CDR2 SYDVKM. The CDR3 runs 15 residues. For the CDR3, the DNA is TGTGCCAGCAGCTACTCGAACAGGGGGCCGGATGGCTACACCTTC. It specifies CASSYSNRGPDGYTF.

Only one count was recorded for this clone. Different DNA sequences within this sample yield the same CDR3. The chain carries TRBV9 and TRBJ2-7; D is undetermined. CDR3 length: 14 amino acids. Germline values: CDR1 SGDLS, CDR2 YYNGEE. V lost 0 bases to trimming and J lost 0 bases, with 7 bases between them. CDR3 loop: CASSVGGVSYEQYF. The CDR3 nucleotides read TGTGCCAGCAGCGTAGGCGGTGTCTCCTACGAGCAGTACTTC.

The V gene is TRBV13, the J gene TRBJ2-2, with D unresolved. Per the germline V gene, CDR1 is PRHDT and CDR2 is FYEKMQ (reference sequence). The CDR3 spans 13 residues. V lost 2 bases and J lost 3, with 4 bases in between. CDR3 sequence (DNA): TGTGCCAGCAGCTTAAGGGACACCGGGGAGCTGTTTTTT. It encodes CASSLRDTGELFF. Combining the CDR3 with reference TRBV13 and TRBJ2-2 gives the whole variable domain AAGVIQSPRHLIKEKRETATLKCYPIPRHDTVYWYQQGPGQDPQFLISFYEKMQSDKGSIPDRFSAQQFSDYHSELNMSSLELGDSALYFCASSLRDTGELFFGEGSRLTVL.

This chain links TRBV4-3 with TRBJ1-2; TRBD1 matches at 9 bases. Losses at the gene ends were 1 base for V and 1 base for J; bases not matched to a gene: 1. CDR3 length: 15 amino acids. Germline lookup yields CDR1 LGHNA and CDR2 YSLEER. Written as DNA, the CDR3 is TGCGCCAGCAGCCAAGGGACAGGGGTTAACTATGGCTACACCTTC. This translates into CASSQGTGVNYGYTF.